The clone carrying this T cell receptor beta chain was counted a single time. This specimen belongs to a study of T cell changes during pregnancy in multiple sclerosis. Sequencing was performed with immunoSEQ multiplex PCR; in TCRdb, only in-frame clones are kept and a portion is missing. Among roughly 42,000 clones listed, approximately 90% were seen once. This CDR3 spans 14 amino acids. V lost 8 bases and J 6 bases, leaving 22 bases between the germline ends. The V gene's germline CDR1 is SQVTM and CDR2 ANQGSEA. Sample: CD4+ T cells from peripheral blood mononuclear cells, taken before pregnancy. The receptor was derived from a female donor with multiple sclerosis, enrolled in a pregnancy study. The chain recombines TRBV29-1 with TRBJ1-2; the D gene is possibly TRBD1 (5 bases). CDR3 nucleotide sequence: TGCAGCTTTTGGAGAGTGGGGGGGTGGGATGGCTACACCTTC. Residues: CSFWRVGGWDGYTF.